This T cell receptor beta chain emerged from a study of cytomegalovirus exposure and HLA in healthy donors. This PCR relied on a set of 60 Vbeta primers and 13 Jbeta primers. Profiling relied on immunoSEQ multiplex PCR, and the TCRdb table lists in-frame clones only, not all of them. The top ten clones hold roughly 8% of a sample with roughly 150,000 clones, roughly 80% of them seen once. Germline V gene lookup returns CDR1 MNHEY and CDR2 SMNVEV (reference sequence). The CDR3 is made up of 13 amino acids. The V and J ends lost 4 bases and 2 bases, in that order; junction bases with no gene match: 2. This clonotype was sampled from a male donor in good health and CMV-seropositive. The rearrangement joins TRBV27 to TRBJ2-7; TRBD1 matches 7 bases. Sequencing was done on a sample of PBMCs. The CDR3 sequence is CASSSDRAYEQYF. The CDR3 DNA follows: TGTGCCAGCAGTTCCGACAGGGCCTACGAGCAGTACTTC.